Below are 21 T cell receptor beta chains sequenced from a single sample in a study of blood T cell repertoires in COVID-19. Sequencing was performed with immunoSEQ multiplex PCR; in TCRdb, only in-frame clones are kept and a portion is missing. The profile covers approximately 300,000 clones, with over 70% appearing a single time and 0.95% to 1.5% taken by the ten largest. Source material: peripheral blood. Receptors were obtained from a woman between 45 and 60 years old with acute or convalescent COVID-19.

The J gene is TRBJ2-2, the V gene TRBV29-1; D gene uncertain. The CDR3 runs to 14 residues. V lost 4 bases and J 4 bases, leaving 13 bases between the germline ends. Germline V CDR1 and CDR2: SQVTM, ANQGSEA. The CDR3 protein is CSVGLLFPTGELFF. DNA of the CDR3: TGCAGCGTTGGGTTACTATTTCCCACCGGGGAGCTGTTTTTT.

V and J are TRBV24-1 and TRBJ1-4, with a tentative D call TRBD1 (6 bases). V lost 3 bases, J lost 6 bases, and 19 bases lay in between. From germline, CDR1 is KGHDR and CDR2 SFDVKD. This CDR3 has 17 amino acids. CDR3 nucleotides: TGTGCCACCAGTGATCCCGCCATGGCAGGGGTAGATGAAAAACTGTTTTTT. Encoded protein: CATSDPAMAGVDEKLFF.

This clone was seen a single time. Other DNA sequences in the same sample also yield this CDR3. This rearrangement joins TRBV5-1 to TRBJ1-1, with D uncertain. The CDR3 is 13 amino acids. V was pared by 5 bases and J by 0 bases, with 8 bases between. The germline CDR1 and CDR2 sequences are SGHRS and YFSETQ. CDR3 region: CASSTGLNTEAFF. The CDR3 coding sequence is TGCGCCAGCAGTACGGGATTGAACACTGAAGCTTTCTTT.

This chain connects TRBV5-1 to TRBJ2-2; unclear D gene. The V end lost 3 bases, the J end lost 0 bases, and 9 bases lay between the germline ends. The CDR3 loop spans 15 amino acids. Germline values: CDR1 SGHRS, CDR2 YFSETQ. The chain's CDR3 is CASSSRRTNTGELFF. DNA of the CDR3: TGCGCCAGCAGCTCTAGAAGGACGAACACCGGGGAGCTGTTTTTT.

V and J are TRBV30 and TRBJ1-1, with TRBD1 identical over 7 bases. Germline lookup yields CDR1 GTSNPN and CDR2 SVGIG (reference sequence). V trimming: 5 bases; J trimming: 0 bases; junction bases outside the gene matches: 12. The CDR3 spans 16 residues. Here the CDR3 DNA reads TGTGCCTGGGTCTACCCCGGGACAGCCTTGAACACTGAAGCTTTCTTT. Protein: CAWVYPGTALNTEAFF.

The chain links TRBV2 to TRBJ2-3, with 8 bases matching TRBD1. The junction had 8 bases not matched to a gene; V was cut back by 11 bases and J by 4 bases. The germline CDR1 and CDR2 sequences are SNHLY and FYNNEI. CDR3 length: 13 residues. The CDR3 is CASLGQGSDTQYF. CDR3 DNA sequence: TGTGCCTCCTTAGGACAGGGATCAGATACGCAGTATTTT.

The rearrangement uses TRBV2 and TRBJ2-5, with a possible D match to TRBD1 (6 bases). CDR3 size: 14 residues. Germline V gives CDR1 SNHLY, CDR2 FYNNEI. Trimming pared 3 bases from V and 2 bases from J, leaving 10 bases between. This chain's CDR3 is CASSDGQGQETQYF. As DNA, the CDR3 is TGTGCCAGCAGTGATGGCCAGGGGCAAGAGACCCAGTACTTC.

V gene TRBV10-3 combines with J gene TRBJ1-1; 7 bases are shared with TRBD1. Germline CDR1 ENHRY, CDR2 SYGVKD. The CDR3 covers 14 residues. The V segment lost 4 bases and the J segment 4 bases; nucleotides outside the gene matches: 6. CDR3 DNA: TGTGCCATCAGTGTGGGGACAGCTTTCACTGAAGCTTTCTTT. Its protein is CAISVGTAFTEAFF.

The CDR3 is CASHYGVNYGYTF. The CDR3 nucleotides are TGTGCCAGCCATTACGGGGTTAACTATGGCTACACCTTC. The J gene is TRBJ1-2, the V gene TRBV2; D call uncertain. This CDR3 spans 13 amino acids. The ends were cut back, 8 bases at V and 1 base at J, with 11 bases in the middle. Germline-derived CDR1 and CDR2 are SNHLY and FYNNEI. The whole variable domain, filled in from reference TRBV2 and TRBJ1-2, reads EPEVTQTPSHQVTQMGQEVILRCVPISNHLYFYWYRQILGQKVEFLVSFYNNEISEKSEIFDDQFSVERPDGSNFTLKIRSTKLEDSAMYFCASHYGVNYGYTFGSGTRLTVV.

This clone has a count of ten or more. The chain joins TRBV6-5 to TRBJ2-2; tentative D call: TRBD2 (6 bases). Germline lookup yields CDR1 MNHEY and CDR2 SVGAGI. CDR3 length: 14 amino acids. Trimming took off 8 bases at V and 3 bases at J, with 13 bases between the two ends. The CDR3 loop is CASESGLDTGELFF. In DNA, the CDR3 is TGTGCCAGCGAGAGCGGGCTAGACACCGGGGAGCTGTTTTTT.

DNA for the CDR3: TGTGCCACCAGTGCCGCTAGCTACAATGAGCAGTTCTTC. Protein product: CATSAASYNEQFF. The chain combines TRBV24-1 with TRBJ2-1, with D unresolved. Trimming pared 5 bases from V and 3 bases from J, leaving 7 bases between. Germline assignment: CDR1 KGHDR and CDR2 SFDVKD. The CDR3 spans 13 residues.

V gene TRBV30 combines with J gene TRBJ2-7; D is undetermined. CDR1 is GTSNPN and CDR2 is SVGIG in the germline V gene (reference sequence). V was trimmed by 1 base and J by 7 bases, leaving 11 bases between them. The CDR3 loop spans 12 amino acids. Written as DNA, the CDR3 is TGTGCCTGGAGTGGGCCGGGTACTGAGCAGTACTTC. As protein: CAWSGPGTEQYF.

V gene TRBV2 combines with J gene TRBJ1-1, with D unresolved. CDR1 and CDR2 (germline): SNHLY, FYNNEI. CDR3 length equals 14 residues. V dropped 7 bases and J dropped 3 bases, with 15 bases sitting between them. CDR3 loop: CASKPGYGYTEAFF. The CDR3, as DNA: TGTGCCAGCAAGCCGGGATACGGGTACACTGAAGCTTTCTTT.

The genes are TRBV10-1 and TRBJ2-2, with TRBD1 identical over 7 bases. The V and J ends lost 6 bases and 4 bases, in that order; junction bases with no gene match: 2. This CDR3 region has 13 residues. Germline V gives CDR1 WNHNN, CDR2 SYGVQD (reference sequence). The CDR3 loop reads CASRSGGTGELFF. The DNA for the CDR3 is TGCGCCAGCAGGTCAGGGGGCACCGGGGAGCTGTTTTTT.

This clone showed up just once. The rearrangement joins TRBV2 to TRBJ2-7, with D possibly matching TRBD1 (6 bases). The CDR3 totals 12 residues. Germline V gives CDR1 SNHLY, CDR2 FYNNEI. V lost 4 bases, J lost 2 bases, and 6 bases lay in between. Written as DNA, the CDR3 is TGTGCCAGCAGTGCAGGGGCCTACGAGCAGTACTTC. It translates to CASSAGAYEQYF.

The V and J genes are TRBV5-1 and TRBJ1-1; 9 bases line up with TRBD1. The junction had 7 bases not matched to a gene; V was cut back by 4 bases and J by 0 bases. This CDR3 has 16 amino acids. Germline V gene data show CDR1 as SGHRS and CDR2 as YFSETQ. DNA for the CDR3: TGCGCCAGCAGCGTAGGACAGGGGCTTATGAACACTGAAGCTTTCTTT. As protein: CASSVGQGLMNTEAFF.

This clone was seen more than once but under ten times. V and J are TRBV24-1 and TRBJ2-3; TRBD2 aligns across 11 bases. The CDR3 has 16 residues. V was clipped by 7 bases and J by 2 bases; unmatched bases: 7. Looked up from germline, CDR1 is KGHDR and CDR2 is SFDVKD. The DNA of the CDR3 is TGTGCCACCAGAAATAGCGGGGGGGAGCACACAGATACGCAGTATTTT. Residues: CATRNSGGEHTDTQYF.

This chain's CDR3 is CASSESRLHPSTF. CDR3 bases: TGCGCCAGCAGTGAGTCTAGACTGCACCCATCCACCTTC. This sequence joins TRBV10-1 and TRBJ1-2; D gene ambiguous. There are 13 residues in the CDR3. In germline, CDR1 is WNHNN, CDR2 SYGVQD (reference sequence). The ends were cut back, 0 bases at V and 13 bases at J, with 15 bases in the middle.

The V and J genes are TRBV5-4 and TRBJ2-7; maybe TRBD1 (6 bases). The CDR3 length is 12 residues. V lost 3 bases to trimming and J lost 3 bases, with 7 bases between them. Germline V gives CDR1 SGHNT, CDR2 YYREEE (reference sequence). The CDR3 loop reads CASSSDSYEQYV. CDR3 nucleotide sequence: TGTGCCAGCAGCTCGGACAGCTACGAGCAGTACGTC.

CDR3 DNA sequence: TGTGCCAGCAGCTACAGGGCCGCTAGTAACACTGAAGCTTTCTTT. This sequence encodes CASSYRAASNTEAFF. The chain is built from TRBV7-2 and TRBJ1-1; a weak D match, TRBD1 (6 bases). Per the germline V gene, CDR1 is SGHTA and CDR2 is FQGNSA. V lost 4 bases, J lost 2 bases, and 14 bases lay in between. This CDR3 region has 15 residues.

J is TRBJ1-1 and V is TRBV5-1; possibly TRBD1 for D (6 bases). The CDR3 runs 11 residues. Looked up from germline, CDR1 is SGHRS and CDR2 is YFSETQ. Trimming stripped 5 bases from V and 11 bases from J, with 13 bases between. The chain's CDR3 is CASRDSGEAFF. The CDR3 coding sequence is TGCGCCAGCAGGGACAGCGGTGAGGCTTTCTTT.